This TCR beta chain derives from a study of blood T cells in healthy people across ages. With a J-beta primer mix and a sample-barcoded 5' primer, a second PCR ran 7 to 11 cycles. TCRdb passed the 5' RACE reads through MiXCR, listing each CDR3 protein once. Of about a million distinct CDR3 sequences in the sample, about 48% were seen once. CDR1 is LGHDT, CDR2 YNNKEL, per germline (reference sequence). The V end lost 2 bases, the J end lost 6 bases, and 13 bases lay between the germline ends. This CDR3 is built from 15 residues. This TCR was sampled from a man aged 25-40 years in good health. The specimen was blood. V gene TRBV3-1 combines with J gene TRBJ2-2, with D maybe TRBD2 (6 bases). The CDR3 bases are TGTGCCAGCAGCCAAATACTAGCCGTAGCCGGGGAGCTGTTTTTT. It translates to CASSQILAVAGELFF. Drawing the rest from reference TRBV3-1 and TRBJ2-2, the complete variable domain is DTAVSQTPKYLVTQMGNDKSIKCEQNLGHDTMYWYKQDSKKFLKIMFSYNNKELIINETVPNRFSPKSPDKAHLNLHINSLELGDSAVYFCASSQILAVAGELFFGEGSRLTVL.